One and the same sample provided the 28 T cell receptor beta chains below, sequenced in a study of blood T cell repertoires in COVID-19. The table came from immunoSEQ multiplex PCR; TCRdb's copy has only in-frame clones and leaves some out. The repertoire holds 140,000 or so clones, with 82% as singletons. The sample was peripheral blood. These receptors originate from a woman older than 75 with acute or convalescent COVID-19.

The CDR3, as DNA: TGTGCCAGCAAGGGACAGGGTGGCAATCAGCCCCAGCATTTT. Translated, it gives CASKGQGGNQPQHF. J is TRBJ1-5 and V is TRBV28, with 9 nucleotides matching TRBD1. In germline, CDR1 is MDHEN, CDR2 SYDVKM. J lost 2 bases, V lost 7 bases, and 3 bases had no gene match. CDR3 length equals 14 residues.

In DNA form, the CDR3 reads TGTGCCAGCAGTTTCGGGAGGGGCCGGGGGAACACTGAAGCTTTCTTT. Translated: CASSFGRGRGNTEAFF. The chain is built from TRBV27 and TRBJ1-1, with a tentative D call TRBD1 (5 bases). This CDR3 comprises 16 residues. V gave up 3 bases and J gave up 1 base, with 15 bases separating them. Germline V lookup: CDR1 MNHEY, CDR2 SMNVEV (reference sequence).

The V and J genes are TRBV4-1 and TRBJ2-2; weak D call: TRBD1 (6 bases). Trimming removed 3 bases from V and 3 bases from J, with 17 bases in between. CDR1 is MGHRA, CDR2 YSYEKL, per germline. The length of the CDR3 is 17 residues. CDR3 loop: CASSQERGFWDTGELFF. The CDR3 coding sequence is TGCGCCAGCAGCCAGGAAAGGGGGTTTTGGGACACCGGGGAGCTGTTTTTT.

The chain is built from TRBV7-6 and TRBJ2-5; 7 bases agree with TRBD1. Germline V gene data show CDR1 as SGHVS and CDR2 as FNYEAQ. This CDR3 has 14 residues. The junction had 6 bases not matched to a gene; V was cut back by 5 bases and J by 3 bases. CDR3 amino acids: CASSLTGTEETQYF. CDR3 nucleotides: TGTGCCAGCAGCCTGACAGGGACCGAAGAGACCCAGTACTTC.

The chain uses TRBV28 and TRBJ2-5; perhaps TRBD1 as D (6 bases). The V and J ends lost 7 bases and 5 bases respectively, with 20 bases between them. The CDR3 extends over 15 amino acids. Germline V gives CDR1 MDHEN, CDR2 SYDVKM. DNA of the CDR3: TGTGCCAGCATAGGATTAGCGCGTAGGGGGGAGACCCAGTACTTC. As protein: CASIGLARRGETQYF. Drawing the rest from reference TRBV28 and TRBJ2-5, the complete variable domain is DVKVTQSSRYLVKRTGEKVFLECVQDMDHENMFWYRQDPGLGLRLIYFSYDVKMKEKGDIPEGYSVSREKKERFSLILESASTNQTSMYLCASIGLARRGETQYFGPGTRLLVL.

The rearrangement uses TRBV6-6 and TRBJ2-1, with 10 bases identical to TRBD2. The CDR3 consists of 14 residues. The V gene end was trimmed by 9 bases and the J gene end by 5 bases; junction bases not matched to a gene: 7. Germline CDR1 MNHNY, CDR2 SVGAGI (reference sequence). CDR3 coding DNA: TGTGCCAGTACCGGGACTAGCGCTAACAATGAGCAGTTCTTC. This encodes CASTGTSANNEQFF.

The chain joins TRBV12-3 or TRBV12-4 to TRBJ2-1; D gene uncertain. The CDR3 extends over 12 amino acids. The V end was cut by 7 bases, the J end by 5 bases, with 9 bases between. CDR3 in amino acids: CASKYADNEQFF. The CDR3 coding sequence is TGTGCCAGCAAGTATGCAGACAATGAGCAGTTCTTC.

J is TRBJ2-1 and V is TRBV24-1; D not certain. CDR1 KGHDR and CDR2 SFDVKD come from the germline V gene. This CDR3 region has 13 residues. Deletions cut 1 base from V and 5 bases from J, with 5 bases between. For the CDR3, the DNA is TGTGCCACCAGTGATTTCTACGACAATGAGCAGTTCTTC. It translates to CATSDFYDNEQFF.

The V gene is TRBV2, the J gene TRBJ2-7; 11 positions agree with TRBD2. Germline V CDR1 and CDR2: SNHLY, FYNNEI. J was trimmed by 0 bases and V by 2 bases; bases with no gene match: 6. CDR3 length: 17 amino acids. The CDR3 protein is CASSESSGGPSSYEQYF. The CDR3 DNA sequence: TGTGCCAGCAGTGAATCTAGCGGGGGGCCGAGCTCCTACGAGCAGTACTTC.

This chain links TRBV11-2 with TRBJ1-6; no definite D call. The CDR3 totals 15 residues. CDR1 and CDR2 from the germline V gene are SGHAT and FQNNGV. V lost 4 bases and J lost 0, with 7 bases in between. The CDR3 DNA reads as TGTGCCAGCAGCTCCTCAGACTCCTATAATTCACCCCTCCACTTT. Its translation is CASSSSDSYNSPLHF.

The rearrangement uses TRBV28 and TRBJ1-2, with no clear D. V lost 2 bases, J lost 7 bases, and 11 bases lay in between. Germline V gives CDR1 MDHEN, CDR2 SYDVKM. The CDR3 is 13 amino acids. CDR3 in DNA: TGTGCCAGCAGTTTAACCGGGTACGGTGGCTACACCTTC. Protein product: CASSLTGYGGYTF.

This clone came up a few times. The rearrangement joins TRBV28 to TRBJ2-7; 8 bases fit TRBD2. In germline, CDR1 is MDHEN, CDR2 SYDVKM. The junction had 12 bases not matched to a gene; V was cut back by 6 bases and J by 2 bases. The CDR3 runs 16 residues. The CDR3 region has the DNA TGTGCCAGCAGCTTCACCCTAGCGGGCCTTACCTACGAGCAGTACTTC. As protein: CASSFTLAGLTYEQYF.

The chain uses TRBV2 and TRBJ2-5; 9 nucleotides line up with TRBD1. The CDR3 has 16 residues. Germline V gene data show CDR1 as SNHLY and CDR2 as FYNNEI. V shed 2 bases and J 7 bases; nucleotides not matched to a gene: 11. CDR3 amino acids: CASSEFRGQGGGTQYF. In DNA form, the CDR3 reads TGTGCCAGCAGTGAATTCAGGGGACAGGGTGGGGGGACCCAGTACTTC.

This rearrangement joins TRBV2 to TRBJ1-4; perhaps TRBD1 as D (5 bases). Trimming left V 5 bases short and J 2 bases short, with 15 bases between. The CDR3 covers 16 residues. CDR1 and CDR2 from the germline V gene are SNHLY and FYNNEI. The CDR3 spells CASSKNRGRTNEKLFF. The CDR3 DNA reads TGTGCCAGCAGTAAGAATCGGGGGAGGACTAATGAAAAACTGTTTTTT.

This rearrangement joins TRBV24-1 to TRBJ1-2; 7 nucleotides match TRBD1. Per the germline V gene, CDR1 is KGHDR and CDR2 is SFDVKD. Germline trimming cut 5 bases from V and 6 bases from J; bases unmatched to any gene: 8. The CDR3 is 14 residues long. The CDR3 reads CATSGRTGVDGYTF. The DNA of the CDR3 is TGTGCCACCAGTGGACGAACAGGGGTGGATGGCTACACCTTC.

The genes are TRBV19 and TRBJ2-1, with TRBD2 matching over 8 bases. This CDR3 region has 13 residues. Germline values: CDR1 LNHDA, CDR2 SQIVND (reference sequence). V lost 8 bases to trimming and J lost 5 bases; unmatched junction nucleotides: 5. CDR3 loop: CASRRLAHNEQFF. In nucleotides, the CDR3 is TGTGCCAGTCGAAGACTAGCGCACAATGAGCAGTTCTTC.

This chain connects TRBV24-1 to TRBJ2-1, with 11 positions matching TRBD2. Germline CDR1 is KGHDR and CDR2 is SFDVKD. This CDR3 region has 20 residues. With V trimmed by 6 bases and J by 7 bases, 22 bases remained unmatched. DNA for the CDR3: TGTGCCACCAGTTCCCTAGGTGCTGCTGGGACTAGCGGTTCGATGAATGAGCAGTTCTTC. Amino acid sequence: CATSSLGAAGTSGSMNEQFF.

This chain links TRBV7-9 with TRBJ2-1; 8 nucleotides align to TRBD2. CDR3 length equals 14 residues. V trimming: 5 bases; J trimming: 5 bases; junction bases outside the gene matches: 5. Germline V gene lookup returns CDR1 SEHNR and CDR2 FQNEAQ (reference sequence). In nucleotides, the CDR3 is TGTGCCAGCAGCACCTGGACTAGCAACAATGAGCAGTTCTTC. Encoded protein: CASSTWTSNNEQFF.

The chain is built from TRBV15 and TRBJ1-2; the match to TRBD1 covers 9 bases. CDR3 length: 14 residues. Trimming removed 3 bases from V and 5 bases from J; junction bases left unmatched: 4. The germline V gene has CDR1 LNHNV and CDR2 YYDKDF (reference sequence). Written as DNA, the CDR3 is TGTGCCACCAGCAGCCGGGACAGGGCGTATGGCTACACCTTC. The encoded protein is CATSSRDRAYGYTF.

This clone was observed once. The rearrangement joins TRBV27 to TRBJ2-2; 7 bases are a match to TRBD2. CDR1 is MNHEY and CDR2 is SMNVEV in the germline V gene (reference sequence). The junction had 10 bases not matched to a gene; V was cut back by 0 bases and J by 6 bases. The CDR3 sequence is 17 residues long. The CDR3 loop reads CASSLSVTGGGAGELFF. The CDR3, as DNA: TGTGCCAGCAGTTTATCGGTAACGGGAGGAGGGGCCGGGGAGCTGTTTTTT.

The rearrangement uses TRBV5-1 and TRBJ1-2; D possibly corresponds to TRBD1 (5 bases). This CDR3 spans 11 amino acids. V shed 7 bases and J shed 13 bases, with 17 bases lying between them. Germline lookup yields CDR1 SGHRS and CDR2 YFSETQ. CDR3 bases: TGCGCCAGCGCGAACGGACATCCGCCCACCTTC. Translation: CASANGHPPTF.

This chain uses TRBV27 with TRBJ2-3; 9 bases align to TRBD2. The CDR3 has 12 amino acids. Germline V gene lookup returns CDR1 MNHEY and CDR2 SMNVEV (reference sequence). V was clipped by 3 bases and J by 9 bases; unmatched bases: 1. Here the CDR3 reads CASSFSGRTQYF. The CDR3 bases are TGTGCCAGCAGTTTCAGCGGGAGGACGCAGTATTTT.

This clone was recorded once. The rearrangement uses TRBV29-1 and TRBJ2-2; 7 bases fit TRBD1. V dropped 7 bases and J dropped 1; count of bases not matched to a gene: 6. The CDR3 has 14 residues. CDR1 SQVTM and CDR2 ANQGSEA come from the germline V gene. CDR3 DNA sequence: TGCAGCGCCTGGGACAGCCAGAACACCGGGGAGCTGTTTTTT. Amino acid sequence: CSAWDSQNTGELFF.

The V gene is TRBV11-3, the J gene TRBJ2-7, with D maybe TRBD1 (6 bases). Germline assignment: CDR1 SGHNT and CDR2 YENEEA. This CDR3 comprises 15 residues. V dropped 0 bases and J dropped 5 bases, with 14 bases sitting between them. The chain's CDR3 is CASSLDSLDSHEQYF. The CDR3 bases are TGTGCCAGCAGCTTAGATTCCTTGGACAGCCACGAGCAGTACTTC.

The chain recombines TRBV19 with TRBJ2-3; weak D call: TRBD2 (6 bases). The CDR3 is made up of 13 amino acids. V was clipped by 8 bases and J by 2 bases, with 11 bases between them. CDR1 and CDR2 from the germline V gene are LNHDA and SQIVND (reference sequence). The CDR3 sequence is CASLAAPTDTQYF. CDR3 DNA sequence: TGTGCCAGTTTAGCGGCCCCCACAGATACGCAGTATTTT.

This clone appeared a single time. The chain recombines TRBV29-1 with TRBJ1-1, with 9 bases fitting TRBD1. V dropped 5 bases and J dropped 1; count of bases not matched to a gene: 2. Germline CDR1 SQVTM, CDR2 ANQGSEA. The CDR3 loop spans 13 amino acids. The CDR3 is CSVSTGGNTEAFF. CDR3 DNA sequence: TGCAGCGTTTCGACAGGGGGGAACACTGAAGCTTTCTTT.

For this clone: Sequence at one end of the junction differs from germline and may be a read error. The gene calls are TRBV7-9 and TRBJ2-5; 12 nucleotides align to TRBD2. The CDR3 contains 19 residues. Germline CDR1 reads SEHNR; CDR2 reads FQNEAQ (reference sequence). The CDR3 here is CASSFPSWTSGVSQQTQYF. The DNA of the CDR3 is TGTGCCAGCAGCTTCCCCAGCTGGACTAGCGGGGTCTCCCAACAGACCCAGTACTTC.

This clone was recorded at least ten times. The genes are TRBV28 and TRBJ1-2; TRBD1 aligns across 7 bases. The germline V gene has CDR1 MDHEN and CDR2 SYDVKM. The CDR3 spans 13 residues. The trim removed 6 bases at V and 4 bases at J, leaving 5 bases unmatched. The CDR3 protein is CASSAGGLYGYTF. The DNA for the CDR3 is TGTGCCAGCAGCGCAGGGGGACTCTATGGCTACACCTTC.